Listed below are T cell receptor beta chains from one sample, sequenced in a study of blood T cells in healthy people across ages. TCRdb reanalysed the 5' RACE reads using MiXCR and keeps one entry per CDR3 protein. The sample has about 640,000 distinct CDR3 sequences; 40% to 45% are singletons. The sample comprised blood. Source of these receptors: a man older than 75 in good health. Each CDR3 is given with its conserved first and last residue. The D gene is left open where the match is weak. The size of a clone is reported for some rows only, either as once, few or many, or as a class for expanded clones.

V gene: TRBV6-2/TRBV6-3; clone size: few; J gene: TRBJ2-1; D gene: .; CDR3 protein: CASSHPSVYEQFF; CDR3 DNA: TGTGCCAGCAGTCACCCTAGCGTCTATGAGCAGTTCTTC
V gene: TRBV20-1; clone size: .; J gene: TRBJ2-1; D gene: TRBD2; CDR3 protein: CSATPVGLVSLYNEQFF; CDR3 DNA: TGCAGTGCTACCCCGGTGGGACTAGTGTCCCTCTACAATGAGCAGTTCTTC
V gene: TRBV2; clone size: few; J gene: TRBJ2-5; D gene: .; CDR3 protein: CASSQLGTLGPKETQYF; CDR3 DNA: TGTGCCAGCAGTCAGCTCGGGACTCTTGGCCCGAAAGAGACCCAGTACTTC
V gene: TRBV7-9; clone size: .; J gene: TRBJ2-7; D gene: .; CDR3 protein: CASSNRGGVADEQYF; CDR3 DNA: TGTGCCAGCAGTAACAGGGGCGGGGTAGCCGACGAGCAGTACTTC
V gene: TRBV29-1; clone size: few; J gene: TRBJ2-3; D gene: TRBD2; CDR3 protein: CSSAGADTQYF; CDR3 DNA: TGCAGCTCCGCGGGAGCAGATACGCAGTATTTT
V gene: TRBV14; clone size: .; J gene: TRBJ2-7; D gene: TRBD1; CDR3 protein: CASSQARQGPYEQYF; CDR3 DNA: TGTGCCAGCAGCCAAGCCCGACAGGGACCCTACGAGCAGTACTTC
V gene: TRBV14; clone size: .; J gene: TRBJ1-6; D gene: TRBD1; CDR3 protein: CATNRGGNSPLHF; CDR3 DNA: TGTGCCACCAACAGGGGTGGGAATTCACCCCTCCACTTT
V gene: TRBV5-1; clone size: .; J gene: TRBJ2-3; D gene: TRBD2; CDR3 protein: CASSLDLPGRAWDTQYF; CDR3 DNA: TGCGCCAGCAGCTTAGATCTCCCCGGGAGGGCCTGGGATACGCAGTATTTT
V gene: TRBV20-1; clone size: .; J gene: TRBJ2-1; D gene: .; CDR3 protein: CSAFRDTHNEQFF; CDR3 DNA: TGCAGTGCTTTCCGGGACACACACAATGAGCAGTTCTTC
V gene: TRBV7-3; clone size: .; J gene: TRBJ2-5; D gene: .; CDR3 protein: CASSPTGEETQYF; CDR3 DNA: TGTGCCAGCAGCCCTACAGGAGAAGAGACCCAGTACTTC
V gene: TRBV4-2; clone size: few; J gene: TRBJ1-4; D gene: TRBD1; CDR3 protein: CASSQGATGNPALGEKLFF; CDR3 DNA: TGTGCCAGCAGCCAAGGGGCGACAGGGAACCCGGCCTTGGGTGAAAAACTGTTTTTT
V gene: TRBV10-1; clone size: .; J gene: TRBJ2-2; D gene: .; CDR3 protein: CASRPEGTGELFF; CDR3 DNA: TGCGCCAGCAGACCCGAAGGCACCGGGGAGCTGTTTTTT
V gene: TRBV11-2; clone size: .; J gene: TRBJ2-7; D gene: .; CDR3 protein: CASSAGRPSSYEQYF; CDR3 DNA: TGTGCCAGCAGCGCGGGACGGCCCTCCTCCTACGAGCAGTACTTC
V gene: TRBV7-2; clone size: .; J gene: TRBJ2-3; D gene: TRBD2; CDR3 protein: CASSSAGGGTDTQYF; CDR3 DNA: TGTGCCAGCAGCTCAGCGGGGGGGGGCACAGATACGCAGTATTTT
V gene: TRBV9; clone size: .; J gene: TRBJ2-1; D gene: .; CDR3 protein: CASSAQHTSSYNEQFF; CDR3 DNA: TGTGCCAGCAGCGCACAGCACACGAGCTCCTACAATGAGCAGTTCTTC
V gene: TRBV5-6; clone size: few; J gene: TRBJ2-1; D gene: .; CDR3 protein: CASSKGGEQFF; CDR3 DNA: TGTGCCAGCAGCAAGGGGGGAGAGCAGTTCTTC